This T cell receptor (beta chain) was sequenced for a study of blood T cell repertoires in COVID-19. Authors' analysis steps: Reference gene primer amplification gave nucleated cell count estimates. Sequenced by immunoSEQ multiplex PCR; TCRdb stores in-frame clones only, minus some. V, J and clone size reflect that table, while D and trimming were determined from the DNA. The sample has about 200,000 clones; approximately 80% are singletons. The CDR3 is made up of 16 amino acids. The V gene end was trimmed by 6 bases and the J gene end by 5 bases; junction bases not matched to a gene: 13. CDR1 and CDR2 (germline): KGHSH, LQKENI.

The receptor was isolated from a human donor in a cohort sampled during active COVID-19. This rearrangement joins TRBV18 to TRBJ2-7, with TRBD2 matching over 10 bases. The material sequenced was peripheral blood. This chain's CDR3 is CASSPTSGPPLDEQYF. The DNA for the CDR3 is TGTGCCAGCTCTCCGACTAGCGGGCCCCCCTTAGACGAGCAGTACTTC.